Listed below are T cell receptor beta chains from one sample, sequenced in a study of cytomegalovirus exposure and HLA in healthy donors. Generated by immunoSEQ multiplex PCR, the TCRdb table keeps only in-frame clones and is missing some. The repertoire has about 120,000 clones, over 70% of them found once; the top ten carry more than 3%. The sequencing sample was made of PBMCs. The receptors here all came from a woman between 50 and 59 years old in good health and CMV-seronegative. CDR3s leave out the opening cysteine and the closing phenylalanine or tryptophan. Each record gives: J gene, V gene, CDR3 protein.

TRBJ2-2	TRBV30	AWGLGGTGELF
TRBJ1-2	TRBV28	ASRTPGIYGYT
TRBJ2-3	TRBV21-1	ASSKVQRGPSTDTQY
TRBJ2-2	TRBV5-4	ASSSGGGELF
TRBJ1-6	TRBV30	AWSGEAPGTGGNSPLH
TRBJ2-5	TRBV4-1	ASSQAIAELSGETQY
TRBJ2-1	TRBV20-1	SAREEEQF
TRBJ2-1	TRBV7-8	ASSPSGSSYNEQF
TRBJ2-2	TRBV5-4	ASTRTGGPDTGELF
TRBJ2-1	TRBV28	ASSLVRDTYSYNEQF
TRBJ2-7	TRBV29-1	SVETPGLAGVRSYEQY
TRBJ2-2	TRBV5-1	ASSLATGNTGELF